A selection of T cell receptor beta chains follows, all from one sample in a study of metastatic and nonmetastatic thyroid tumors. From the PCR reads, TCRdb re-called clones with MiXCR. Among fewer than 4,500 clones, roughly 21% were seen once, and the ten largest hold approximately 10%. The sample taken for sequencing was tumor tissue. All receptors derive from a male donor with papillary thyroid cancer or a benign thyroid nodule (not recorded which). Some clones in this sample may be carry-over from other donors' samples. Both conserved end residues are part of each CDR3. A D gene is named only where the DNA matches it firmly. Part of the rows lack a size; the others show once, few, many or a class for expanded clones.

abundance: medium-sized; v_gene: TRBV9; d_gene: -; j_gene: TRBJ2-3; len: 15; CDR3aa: CASSVGSLAADTQYF; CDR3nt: TGTGCCAGCAGCGTAGGCAGTCTAGCCGCAGATACGCAGTATTTT
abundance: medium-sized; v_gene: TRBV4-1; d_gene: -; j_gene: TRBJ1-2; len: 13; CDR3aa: CASSQLTGYGYTF; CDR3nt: TGCGCCAGCAGCCAGCTGACAGGCTATGGCTACACCTTC
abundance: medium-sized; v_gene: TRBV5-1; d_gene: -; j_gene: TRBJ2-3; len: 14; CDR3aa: CASSLGRTGDTQYF; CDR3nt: TGCGCCAGCAGCTTGGGACGCACTGGAGATACGCAGTATTTT
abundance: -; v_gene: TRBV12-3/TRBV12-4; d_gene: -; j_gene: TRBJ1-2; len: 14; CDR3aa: CASSKQGINYGYTF; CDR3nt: TGTGCCAGCAGCAAGCAGGGTATTAACTATGGCTACACCTTC
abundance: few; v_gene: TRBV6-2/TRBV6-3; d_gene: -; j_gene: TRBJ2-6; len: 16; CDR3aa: CASSYLNAGGANVLTF; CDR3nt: TGTGCCAGCAGTTACCTCAACGCGGGAGGGGCCAACGTCCTGACTTTC
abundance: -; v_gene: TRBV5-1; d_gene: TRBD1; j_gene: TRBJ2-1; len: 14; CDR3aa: CASRTGQGIDEQFF; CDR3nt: TGCGCCAGCAGAACAGGACAGGGGATCGATGAGCAGTTCTTC
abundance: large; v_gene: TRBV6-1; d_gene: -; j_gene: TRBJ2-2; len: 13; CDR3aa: CASLDTNTGELFF; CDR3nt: TGTGCCAGCCTCGACACGAACACCGGGGAGCTGTTTTTT
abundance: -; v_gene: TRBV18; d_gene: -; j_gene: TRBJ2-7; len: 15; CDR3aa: CASSPPGTDGYEQYF; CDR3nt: TGTGCCAGCTCACCACCGGGTACGGATGGCTACGAGCAGTACTTC
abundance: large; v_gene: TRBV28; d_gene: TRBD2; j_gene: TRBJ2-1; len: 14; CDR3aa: CASSLAGGFNEQFF; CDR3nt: TGTGCCAGCAGTCTAGCGGGAGGGTTCAATGAGCAGTTCTTC
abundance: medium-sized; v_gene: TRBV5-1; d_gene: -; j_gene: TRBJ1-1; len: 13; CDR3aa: CASSLDNDREAFF; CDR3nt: TGCGCCAGCAGCTTGGACAATGACAGGGAAGCTTTCTTT
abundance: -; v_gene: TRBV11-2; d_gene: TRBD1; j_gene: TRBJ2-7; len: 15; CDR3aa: CASSRLKAQGFQQYF; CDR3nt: TGTGCCAGCAGCCGTCTCAAGGCACAGGGGTTTCAGCAGTACTTC